This is a list of T cell receptor beta chains from one sample in a study of T cells in Graves' hyperthyroidism and ophthalmopathy. One entry per CDR3 protein, called by TCRdb with MiXCR from the multiplex PCR reads. The sample holds 500,000 to 650,000 distinct CDR3 sequences, around 50% seen once. The sequenced material came from peripheral blood or thyroid tissue (not recorded which). The receptor set was obtained from an adult woman with Graves' disease, either hyperthyroidism or ophthalmopathy (not recorded which). CDR3s include the opening cysteine and the closing phenylalanine or tryptophan. D genes are given only for firm matches. Clone size appears in some rows only: once, few, many, or a class for an expanded clone.

d_gene	abundance	j_gene	v_gene	CDR3nt	CDR3aa
NA	many	TRBJ1-2	TRBV11-2	TGTGCCAGCAGCTCTCAAACCGGGAACTATGGCTACACCTTC	CASSSQTGNYGYTF
TRBD1	few	TRBJ1-2	TRBV13	TGTGCCTCTTCGAGGGGACAGATCTTC	CASSRGQIF
TRBD1	NA	TRBJ1-1	TRBV29-1	TGCAGCGTTTGTTCGGGACAGGGCATGAACACTGAAGCTTTCTTT	CSVCSGQGMNTEAFF
NA	NA	TRBJ2-7	TRBV19	TGTGCCAGTAGTATCGCCGGGGGAGGCTACGAGCAGTACTTC	CASSIAGGGYEQYF
TRBD1	many	TRBJ2-7	TRBV12-3/TRBV12-4	TGTGCCAGCAGTTTAGAGGGGGCAACGCCCGACTTC	CASSLEGATPDF
TRBD1	many	TRBJ1-2	TRBV29-1	TGCAGCGTTGAAGATTTAGGACAGGGATATGGCTACACCTTC	CSVEDLGQGYGYTF
TRBD1	NA	TRBJ2-7	TRBV10-3	TGTGCCATCAACGAGGGGGCGGTCGGGACGGGGACCTACGAGCAGTACTTC	CAINEGAVGTGTYEQYF
NA	NA	TRBJ2-7	TRBV7-8	TGTGCCAGCAGCTTCTTGGTTACCTACGAGCAGTACTTC	CASSFLVTYEQYF
NA	few	TRBJ2-7	TRBV7-6	TGTGCCAGCAGCTTAGACCCAGGGAAGGGAGACTACGAGCAGTACTTC	CASSLDPGKGDYEQYF
TRBD2	NA	TRBJ2-5	TRBV10-3	TGTGCCATCAGTGAGGACAGCGGGGCTAGCGGAGAGACCCAGTACTTC	CAISEDSGASGETQYF
NA	many	TRBJ1-1	TRBV28	TGTGCCAGCAGTTTAGAATGGAACACTGAAGCTTTCTTT	CASSLEWNTEAFF
NA	NA	TRBJ2-7	TRBV6-1	TGTGCCAGCAGGGAGGGTTTAGACGAGCAGTACTTC	CASREGLDEQYF
NA	NA	TRBJ1-1	TRBV7-9	TGTGCCACCCGTAAACAGGGTATTATGAACACTGAAGCTTTCTTT	CATRKQGIMNTEAFF
TRBD1	few	TRBJ2-2	TRBV2	TGTGCCAGCAGTGAAACAGGGGGCACCGGGGAGCTGTTTTTT	CASSETGGTGELFF
NA	NA	TRBJ1-1	TRBV10-3	TGTGCCATCAGTGGGGGGCAGTCTGAAGCTTTCTTT	CAISGGQSEAFF
NA	NA	TRBJ1-1	TRBV7-3	TGTGCCAGCAGCTTAGATCCCGGCTCAAGGGAAGCTTTCTTT	CASSLDPGSREAFF
NA	once	TRBJ1-3	TRBV5-1	TGCGCCAGCAGCTTGTCCGTCGGGGCTGGAAACACCATATATTTT	CASSLSVGAGNTIYF
NA	NA	TRBJ2-5	TRBV7-8	TGTGCCAGCAGCTTAGGGAATTTCCAAGAGACCCAGTACTTC	CASSLGNFQETQYF
NA	NA	TRBJ1-1	TRBV10-3	TGTGCCATCAGTGAAGGTCAGAGGAACACTGAAGCTTTCTTT	CAISEGQRNTEAFF
TRBD1	few	TRBJ2-5	TRBV5-6	TGTGCCAGCAGCCACGGGACAGCCCAAGAGACCCAGTACTTC	CASSHGTAQETQYF
NA	many	TRBJ2-5	TRBV11-2	TGTGCCAGCAGCAGAGGGCACGGTGGAGAGACCCAGTACTTC	CASSRGHGGETQYF
TRBD2	NA	TRBJ2-7	TRBV9	TGTGCCAGCAGCCAGTCACTAGCGGGAGTCGAGCAGTACTTC	CASSQSLAGVEQYF
TRBD1	many	TRBJ1-5	TRBV5-1	TGCGCCAGCAGCTTGGGACAGGGACTCAATCAGCCCCAGCATTTT	CASSLGQGLNQPQHF
NA	many	TRBJ2-6	TRBV7-2	TGTGCCAGCAGCTTAAACAGGGCTGGAGCCAACGTCCTGACTTTC	CASSLNRAGANVLTF
NA	few	TRBJ1-1	TRBV15	TGTGCCACCAGCAGCTGGGGAGTAAGAACTGAAGCTTTCTTT	CATSSWGVRTEAFF
TRBD1	NA	TRBJ2-5	TRBV4-1	TGCGCCAGCAGCCGGGGGGGACAGGGGGCCGGAGAGACCCAGTACTTC	CASSRGGQGAGETQYF
NA	few	TRBJ1-2	TRBV3-1	TGTGCCAGCAGCCAAGACTATTTGGGGGGCGTCTATGGCTACACCTTC	CASSQDYLGGVYGYTF
TRBD1	NA	TRBJ2-5	TRBV7-8	TGTGCCAGCAGCTTAGGTCCATTGGGACAGGGGATCCAGTACTTC	CASSLGPLGQGIQYF